The entry below describes one T cell receptor beta chain. V trimming: 6 bases; J trimming: 2 bases; junction bases outside the gene matches: 4. Per the germline V gene, CDR1 is KGHSH and CDR2 is LQKENI. The CDR3 has 14 amino acids. The record originates from a study of OX40 agonist ivuxolimab in advanced cancers. Using immunoSEQ multiplex PCR, the repertoire was profiled, and TCRdb retains in-frame clones only, with some absent. The sample consists of more than 45,000 clones, over 65% of them appearing once. The receptor was derived from an adult with an advanced solid tumor such as melanoma, head and neck, liver or kidney cancer. Sequencing used CD4+ or CD8+ T cells sorted from blood, obtained in a trial of the OX40 agonist ivuxolimab. This chain uses TRBV18 with TRBJ2-7; 10 bases line up with TRBD1. The CDR3 DNA sequence: TGTGCCAGCTCCCCCGGACAGGGGGCCTACGAGCAGTACTTC. Amino acids: CASSPGQGAYEQYF.